This record concerns one T cell receptor (beta chain) sequence. The antigen is undetermined. The method was immunoSEQ multiplex PCR; TCRdb's version includes in-frame clones alone and lacks a portion of them. The data hold over 65,000 clones, with 86% observed a single time. This sample was included in a study of OX40 agonist ivuxolimab in advanced cancers. Turning to the study itself: An agonistic anti-OX40 (CD134) antibody, ivuxolimab, was used to treat the patients. The patients received ivuxolimab by intravenous route every 2 weeks at 0.01 to 10 mg/kg.

Germline V gene sequence: CDR1 SGHDT, CDR2 YYEEEE. V shed 4 bases and J shed 1 base, with 17 bases lying between them. The CDR3 sequence is 16 residues long. Study-level results: Researchers did not determine the expanded peripheral T cells' antigen specificity.

This sequence originates from an adult with an advanced solid tumor such as melanoma, head and neck, liver or kidney cancer. The chain employs TRBV5-6 and TRBJ1-2, with D possibly TRBD1 on 5 matching bases. The source material was CD4+ or CD8+ T cells sorted from blood, sampled in a trial of the OX40 agonist ivuxolimab. This CDR3 is CASSAWGTIINYGYTF. CDR3 nucleotides: TGTGCCAGCAGCGCGTGGGGGACTATAATTAACTATGGCTACACCTTC. Full variable domain (rest looked up from reference TRBV5-6 and TRBJ1-2): DAGVTQSPTHLIKTRGQQVTLRCSPKSGHDTVSWYQQALGQGPQFIFQYYEEEERQRGNFPDRFSGHQFPNYSSELNVNALLLGDSALYLCASSAWGTIINYGYTFGSGTRLTVV.